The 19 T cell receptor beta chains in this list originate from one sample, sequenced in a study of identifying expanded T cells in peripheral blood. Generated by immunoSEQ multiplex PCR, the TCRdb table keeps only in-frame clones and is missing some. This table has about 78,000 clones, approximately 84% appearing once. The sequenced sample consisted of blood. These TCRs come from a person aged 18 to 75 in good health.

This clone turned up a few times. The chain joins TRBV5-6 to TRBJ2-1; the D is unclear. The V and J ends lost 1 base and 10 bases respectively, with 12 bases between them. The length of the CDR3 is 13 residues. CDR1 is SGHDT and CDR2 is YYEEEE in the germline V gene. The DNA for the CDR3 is TGTGCCAGCAGCTTGTATCGGCCCGACGAGCAGTTCTTC. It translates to CASSLYRPDEQFF.

The CDR3, as DNA: TGTGCCAGCAGCTTAGCGCTAGGGGGCACAGATACGCAGTATTTT. It translates to CASSLALGGTDTQYF. The V gene is TRBV7-9, the J gene TRBJ2-3; maybe TRBD1 (5 bases). With 0 bases removed from V and 1 base from J, the gap between germline ends came to 8 bases. The CDR3 consists of 15 residues. Germline loops: CDR1 SEHNR, CDR2 FQNEAQ (reference sequence).

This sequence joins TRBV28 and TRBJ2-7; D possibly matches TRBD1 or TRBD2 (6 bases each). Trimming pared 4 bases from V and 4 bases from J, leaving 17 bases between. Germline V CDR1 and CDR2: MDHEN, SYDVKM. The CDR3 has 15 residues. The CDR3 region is CASSSPRLGGYEQYF. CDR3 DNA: TGTGCCAGCAGTTCCCCAAGGTTAGGGGGGTACGAGCAGTACTTC.

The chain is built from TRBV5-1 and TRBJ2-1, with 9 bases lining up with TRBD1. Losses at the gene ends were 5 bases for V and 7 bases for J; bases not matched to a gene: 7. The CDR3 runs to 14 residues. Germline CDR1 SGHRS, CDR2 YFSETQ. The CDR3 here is CASSSGQGRNEQFF. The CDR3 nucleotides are TGCGCCAGCAGTTCCGGACAGGGGAGGAATGAGCAGTTCTTC.

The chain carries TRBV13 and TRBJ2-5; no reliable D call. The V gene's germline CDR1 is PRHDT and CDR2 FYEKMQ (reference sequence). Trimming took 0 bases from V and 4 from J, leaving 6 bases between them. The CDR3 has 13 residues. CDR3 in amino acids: CASSLGRRETQYF. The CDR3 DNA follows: TGTGCCAGCAGCTTAGGCCGCAGAGAGACCCAGTACTTC.

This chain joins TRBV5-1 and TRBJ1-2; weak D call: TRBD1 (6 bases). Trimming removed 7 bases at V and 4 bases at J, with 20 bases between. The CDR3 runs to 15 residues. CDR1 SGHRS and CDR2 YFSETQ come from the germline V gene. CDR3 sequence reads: CASSPSGATGYGYTF. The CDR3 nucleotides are TGCGCCAGCTCCCCGTCAGGGGCCACGGGCTATGGCTACACCTTC.

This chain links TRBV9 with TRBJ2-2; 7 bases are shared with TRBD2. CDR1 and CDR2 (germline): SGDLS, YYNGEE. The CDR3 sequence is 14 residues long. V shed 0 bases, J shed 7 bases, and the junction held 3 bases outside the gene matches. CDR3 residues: CASSVASGGGELFF. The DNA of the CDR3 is TGTGCCAGCAGCGTAGCTTCGGGGGGCGGGGAGCTGTTTTTT.

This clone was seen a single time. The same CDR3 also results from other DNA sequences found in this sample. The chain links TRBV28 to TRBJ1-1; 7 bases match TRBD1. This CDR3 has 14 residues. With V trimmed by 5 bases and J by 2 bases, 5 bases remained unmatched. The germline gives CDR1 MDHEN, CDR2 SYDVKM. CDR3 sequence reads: CASSPGGANTEAFF. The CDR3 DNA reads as TGTGCCAGCAGTCCAGGGGGGGCAAACACTGAAGCTTTCTTT.

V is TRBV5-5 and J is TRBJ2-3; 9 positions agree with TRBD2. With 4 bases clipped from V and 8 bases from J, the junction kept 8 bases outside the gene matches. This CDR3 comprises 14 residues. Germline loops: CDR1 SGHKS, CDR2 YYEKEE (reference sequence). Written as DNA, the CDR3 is TGTGCCAGCAGCCCGGGCGGGAGGGCCGGTACGCAGTATTTT. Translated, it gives CASSPGGRAGTQYF.

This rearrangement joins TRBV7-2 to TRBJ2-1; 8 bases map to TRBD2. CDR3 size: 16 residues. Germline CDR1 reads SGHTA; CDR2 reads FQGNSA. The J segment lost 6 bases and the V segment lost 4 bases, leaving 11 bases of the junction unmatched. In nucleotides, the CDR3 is TGTGCCAGCAGCTCCCAATCAGCGGGAGCGGGCAATGAGCAGTTCTTC. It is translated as CASSSQSAGAGNEQFF.

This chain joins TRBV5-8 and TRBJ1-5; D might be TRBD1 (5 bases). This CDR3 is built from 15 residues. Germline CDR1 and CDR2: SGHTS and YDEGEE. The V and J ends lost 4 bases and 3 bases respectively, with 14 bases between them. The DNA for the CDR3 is TGTGCCAGCAGCCGAGGGACCGATCCCAATCAGCCCCAGCATTTT. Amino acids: CASSRGTDPNQPQHF.

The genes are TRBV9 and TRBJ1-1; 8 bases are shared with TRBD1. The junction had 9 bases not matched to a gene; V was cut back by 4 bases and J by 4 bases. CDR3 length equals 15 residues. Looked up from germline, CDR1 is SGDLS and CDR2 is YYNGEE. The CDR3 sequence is CASSPWTGLGTEAFF. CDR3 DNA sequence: TGTGCCAGCAGCCCTTGGACAGGGTTGGGCACTGAAGCTTTCTTT.

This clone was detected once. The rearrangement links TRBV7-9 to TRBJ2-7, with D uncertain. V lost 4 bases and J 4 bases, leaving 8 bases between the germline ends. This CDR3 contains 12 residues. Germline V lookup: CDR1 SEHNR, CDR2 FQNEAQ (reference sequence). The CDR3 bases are TGTGCCAGCAGCTATAGGGATTACGAGCAGTACTTC. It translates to CASSYRDYEQYF.

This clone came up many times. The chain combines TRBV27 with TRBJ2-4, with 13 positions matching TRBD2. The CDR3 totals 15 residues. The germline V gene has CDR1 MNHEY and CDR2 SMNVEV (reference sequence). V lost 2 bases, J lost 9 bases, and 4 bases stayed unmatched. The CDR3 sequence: CASSLGLAGVSIQYF. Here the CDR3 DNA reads TGTGCCAGCAGTTTAGGACTAGCGGGGGTCTCCATTCAGTACTTC.

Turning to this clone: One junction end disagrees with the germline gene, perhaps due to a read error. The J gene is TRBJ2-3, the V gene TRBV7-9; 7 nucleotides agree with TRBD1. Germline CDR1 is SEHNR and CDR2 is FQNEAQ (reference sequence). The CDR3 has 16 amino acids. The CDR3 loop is CASSYTGVAGTDTQYF. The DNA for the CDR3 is TGTGCCAGCAGCTATACAGGGGTGGCGGGCACGGATACGCAGTATTTT.

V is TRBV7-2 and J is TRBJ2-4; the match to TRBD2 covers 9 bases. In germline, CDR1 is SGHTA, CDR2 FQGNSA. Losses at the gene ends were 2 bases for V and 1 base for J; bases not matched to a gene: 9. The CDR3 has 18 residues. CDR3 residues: CASSLYPSGALAKNIQYF. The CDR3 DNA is TGTGCCAGCAGCTTATATCCTAGCGGGGCATTGGCCAAAAACATTCAGTACTTC.

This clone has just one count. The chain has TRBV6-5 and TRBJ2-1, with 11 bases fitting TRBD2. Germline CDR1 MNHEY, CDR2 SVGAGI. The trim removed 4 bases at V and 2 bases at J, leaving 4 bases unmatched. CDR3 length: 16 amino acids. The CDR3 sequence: CASSLAGGPPYNEQFF. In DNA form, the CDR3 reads TGTGCCAGCAGTTTAGCGGGAGGGCCCCCCTACAATGAGCAGTTCTTC.

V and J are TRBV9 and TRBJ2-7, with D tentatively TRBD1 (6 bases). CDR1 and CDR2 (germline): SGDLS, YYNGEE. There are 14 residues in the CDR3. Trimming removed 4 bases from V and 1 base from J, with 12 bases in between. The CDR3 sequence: CASSTLTGSYEQYF. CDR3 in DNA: TGTGCCAGCAGCACGCTAACAGGGTCCTACGAGCAGTACTTC.

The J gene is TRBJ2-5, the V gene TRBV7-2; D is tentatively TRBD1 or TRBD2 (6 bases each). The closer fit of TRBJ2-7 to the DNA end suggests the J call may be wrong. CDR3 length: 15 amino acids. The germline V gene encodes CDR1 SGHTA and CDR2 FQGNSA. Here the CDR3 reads CASSLVLGGPYEQYF. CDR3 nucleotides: TGTGCCAGCAGCTTAGTACTAGGGGGGCCTTACGAGCAGTACTTC.